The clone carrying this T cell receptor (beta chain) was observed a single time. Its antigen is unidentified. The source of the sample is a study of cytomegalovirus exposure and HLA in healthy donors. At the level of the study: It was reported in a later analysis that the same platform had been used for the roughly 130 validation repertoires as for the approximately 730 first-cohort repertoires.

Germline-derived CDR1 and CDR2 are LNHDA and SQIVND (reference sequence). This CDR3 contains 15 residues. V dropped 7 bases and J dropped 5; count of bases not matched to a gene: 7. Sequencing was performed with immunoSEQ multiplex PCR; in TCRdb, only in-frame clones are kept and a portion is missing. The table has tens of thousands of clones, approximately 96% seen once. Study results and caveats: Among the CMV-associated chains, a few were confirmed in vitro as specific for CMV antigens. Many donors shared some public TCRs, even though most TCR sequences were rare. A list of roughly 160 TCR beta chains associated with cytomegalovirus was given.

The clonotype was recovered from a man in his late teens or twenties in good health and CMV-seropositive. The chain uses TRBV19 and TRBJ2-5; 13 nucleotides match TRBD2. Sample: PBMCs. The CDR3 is CASTRTSGRFETQYF. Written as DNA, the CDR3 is TGTGCCAGTACCAGGACTAGCGGGAGATTCGAGACCCAGTACTTC.